These 8 T cell receptor beta chains were all obtained from the same sample, sequenced in a study of CD8 T cells in Susac syndrome. After extraction with the RNeasy kit, about 0.5 to 1 ug of the RNA was reverse transcribed using random hexamers. TCRdb passed the immunoSEQ multiplex PCR reads through MiXCR, listing each CDR3 protein once. The sample lists 180,000 or so distinct CDR3 sequences, approximately 95% seen once, with 0.093% in the top ten. The material sequenced was CD4+ T cells from PBMCs. These receptors all come from a human donor with multiple sclerosis.

The J gene is TRBJ2-7, the V gene TRBV4-3; D is unresolved. Germline V gene data show CDR1 as LGHNA and CDR2 as YSLEER. The ends were cut back, 0 bases at V and 9 bases at J, with 12 bases in the middle. This CDR3 has 13 residues. The CDR3 DNA sequence: TGCGCCAGCAGCCAAGATCGGCCGACGACGCAGTACTTC. It encodes CASSQDRPTTQYF.

The gene calls are TRBV6-5 and TRBJ1-2, with D unresolved. This CDR3 is 14 amino acids long. V was shortened by 6 bases and J by 7 bases, with 18 bases between the two germline ends. Per the germline V gene, CDR1 is MNHEY and CDR2 is SVGAGI. The CDR3 bases are TGTGCCAGCAGCCGAAAGGCTTCCGCCGGTGGCTACACCTTC. Translating gives CASSRKASAGGYTF.

The V gene is TRBV30, the J gene TRBJ2-5; no reliable D call. Germline assignment: CDR1 GTSNPN and CDR2 SVGIG (reference sequence). Between the trimmed V and J ends, which lost 0 bases and 2 bases, there was a span of 4 bases. The CDR3 length is 12 residues. CDR3 in amino acids: CAWSVGQETQYF. The DNA of the CDR3 is TGTGCCTGGAGTGTCGGACAAGAGACCCAGTACTTC.

The rearrangement joins TRBV7-9 to TRBJ2-4; no firm D call. Trimming pared 5 bases from V and 14 bases from J, leaving 19 bases between. CDR1 is SEHNR and CDR2 is FQNEAQ in the germline V gene (reference sequence). This CDR3 has 13 amino acids. Here the CDR3 reads CASSPTQANTKYF. The CDR3 nucleotides read TGTGCCAGCAGCCCCACCCAGGCGAATACCAAGTACTTC.

The CDR3 DNA sequence: TGTGCCAGCCTTTCCTACAATGAGCAGTTCTTC. This codes for CASLSYNEQFF. V and J are TRBV2 and TRBJ2-1; D uncertain. From germline, CDR1 is SNHLY and CDR2 FYNNEI. CDR3 length: 11 amino acids. The V gene lost 8 bases and the J gene lost 1 base, with 3 bases spanning the gap.

This chain connects TRBV4-3 to TRBJ1-2, with TRBD1 matching 7 bases. With 0 bases clipped from V and 3 bases from J, the junction kept 7 bases outside the gene matches. The CDR3 covers 16 residues. CDR1 is LGHNA and CDR2 is YSLEER in the germline V gene. The CDR3 nucleotides read TGCGCCAGCAGCCAAGACGGGTCAGGGGGAGACTATGGCTACACCTTC. Translated: CASSQDGSGGDYGYTF.

The chain recombines TRBV20-1 with TRBJ2-3; D unclear. This CDR3 is built from 12 residues. The germline V gene encodes CDR1 DFQATT and CDR2 SNEGSKA (reference sequence). V lost 0 bases to trimming and J lost 4 bases, with 5 bases between them. The CDR3 reads CSAREKADTQYF. Here the CDR3 DNA reads TGCAGTGCTAGAGAAAAGGCAGATACGCAGTATTTT.

The chain employs TRBV30 and TRBJ1-1; the match to TRBD1 covers 8 bases. Trimming removed 5 bases from V and 0 bases from J; junction bases left unmatched: 11. The CDR3 length is 16 residues. Per germline, CDR1 GTSNPN and CDR2 SVGIG (reference sequence). The CDR3, as DNA: TGTGCCTGGTCAGATCGGACAGGGAACATGAACACTGAAGCTTTCTTT. Encoded protein: CAWSDRTGNMNTEAFF.